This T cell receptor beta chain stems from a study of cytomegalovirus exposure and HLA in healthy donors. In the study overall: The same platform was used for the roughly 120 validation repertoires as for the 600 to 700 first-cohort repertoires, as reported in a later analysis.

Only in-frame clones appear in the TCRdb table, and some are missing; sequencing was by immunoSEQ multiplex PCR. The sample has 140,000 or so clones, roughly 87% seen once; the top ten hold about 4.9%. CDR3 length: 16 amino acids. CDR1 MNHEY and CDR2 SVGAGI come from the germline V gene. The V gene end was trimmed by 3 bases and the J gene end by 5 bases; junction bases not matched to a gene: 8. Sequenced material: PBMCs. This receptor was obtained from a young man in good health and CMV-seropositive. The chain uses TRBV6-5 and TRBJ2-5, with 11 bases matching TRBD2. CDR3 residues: CASSYAVGTSGETQYF. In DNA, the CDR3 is TGTGCCAGCAGTTATGCTGTAGGGACTAGCGGTGAGACCCAGTACTTC.